This TCR beta chain came from a study of blood T cell repertoires in COVID-19. Background on the study: PBMCs, B-cell-depleted T cells, or T cells provided the cDNA or gDNA that made up the material.

Generated by immunoSEQ multiplex PCR, the TCRdb table keeps only in-frame clones and is missing some. The sample lists hundreds of thousands of clones, around 83% occurring once. The receptor comes from a woman in her sixties with active or convalescent COVID-19. Sequenced: peripheral blood.

CDR3 bases: TGTGCCACCTCTAGGAACATCGCAGATACGCAGTATTTT. Its protein product is CATSRNIADTQYF. J is TRBJ2-3 and V is TRBV2; D unresolved. The CDR3 totals 13 residues. V dropped 10 bases and J dropped 4 bases, with 15 bases sitting between them. Per germline, CDR1 SNHLY and CDR2 FYNNEI.